Reported below is one T cell receptor beta chain. The data are from a study of blood T cell dynamics during melanoma immunotherapy. Study in general: Metastatic melanoma patients received first-line pembrolizumab or nivolumab plus ipilimumab.

Regarding time point: week 3, after first cycle of checkpoint inhibitor. After removal of 8 bases from V and 3 bases from J, the junction contained 3 bases not matched to a gene. The germline gives CDR1 LNHDA, CDR2 SQIVND (reference sequence). The CDR3 consists of 12 residues. Profiling relied on immunoSEQ multiplex PCR, and the TCRdb table lists in-frame clones only, not all of them. The data show roughly 8,900 clones, roughly 87% seen once. Sequences were derived from blood, sampled from a patient treated with checkpoint blockade. This clonotype was obtained from a human donor with melanoma. The chain uses TRBV19 and TRBJ2-5; 7 positions match TRBD2. The CDR3 DNA reads TGTGCCAGTGGGAGGGCGGAAGAGACCCAGTACTTC. Its protein is CASGRAEETQYF.